Sequencing of this T cell receptor (beta chain) was carried out in a study of blood T cell repertoires in COVID-19. On the study more broadly: COVID-19 samples from acute and convalescent phases originated in the United States, Italy and Spain. Nucleic acid was either cDNA or gDNA, and it came from T cells, B-cell-depleted T cells, or PBMCs.

The length of the CDR3 is 14 residues. Germline V gene data show CDR1 as ENHRY and CDR2 as SYGVKD. V lost 6 bases and J lost 6, with 12 bases in between. The protocol was immunoSEQ multiplex PCR, while the TCRdb copy is restricted to in-frame clones and leaves out a portion. The sample consists of about 72,000 clones, approximately 79% of them appearing once. The receptor's source is a man aged 55 to 70 with acute or convalescent COVID-19. Sequenced material: peripheral blood. This chain links TRBV10-3 with TRBJ1-6, with D perhaps TRBD1 (5 bases). Here the CDR3 DNA reads TGTGCCATCAGCCTGACAGAGATTAATTCACCCCTCCACTTT. This codes for CAISLTEINSPLHF.